Shown below are 16 T cell receptor beta chains from a single sample sequenced in a study of shared clonotypes between healthy human individuals (dated by TCRdb to 2018 to 2021). Library generation was performed with the immunoSEQ multiplex PCR assay. In TCRdb, the immuneACCESS table is reduced to in-frame sequences with V and J assigned. These tables do not hold every clone; where another copy was compared, an unresolved V gene accounts for under half, and the others remain unexplained. Across this sample there are roughly 2 million clones, with around 95% seen only once. Approximately 0.13% of the sample lies in the top ten. The source material was naive CD4+ T cells sorted from blood. The meaning of the sample's cell subset or site label: CD45RA+ positively selected. The receptors originated from a young man in good health.

This clone has a handful of counts. Different DNA sequences within this sample yield the same CDR3. The V call is TRBV2, the J call TRBJ1-5; D perhaps matches TRBD1 (5 bases). V lost 1 base and J lost 4, with 5 bases in between. Germline assignment: CDR1 SNHLY and CDR2 FYNNEI. This CDR3 has 13 residues. The CDR3 is CASSEEGNQPQHF. The CDR3 nucleotides are TGTGCCAGCAGTGAAGAGGGGAATCAGCCCCAGCATTTT.

This clone was found once. This CDR3 is CASSRAGSNYGYTF. CDR3 bases: TGTGCCAGCAGCAGGGCAGGGTCTAACTATGGCTACACCTTC. J is TRBJ1-2 and V is TRBV16; tentatively, D is TRBD1 (5 bases). Germline CDR1 is KGHSY and CDR2 is FQNENV. There are 14 residues in the CDR3. V was trimmed by 5 bases and J by 0 bases, leaving 10 bases between them.

With regard to this clone: Other DNA sequences in this specimen translate into the identical CDR3. The V call is TRBV5-1, the J call TRBJ2-5, with D uncertain. CDR1 SGHRS and CDR2 YFSETQ come from the germline V gene. The CDR3 contains 13 residues. Trimming cost V 0 bases and J 4 bases, with 7 bases left between them. The DNA for the CDR3 is TGCGCCAGCAGCTTGGGGCTTAGAGAGACCCAGTACTTC. It specifies CASSLGLRETQYF.

Remarks on this clone: Additional DNA sequences in this sample encode the identical CDR3. The gene calls are TRBV20-1 and TRBJ2-3; no firm D call. The CDR3 runs to 10 residues. V was cut by 3 bases and J by 6 bases, with 4 bases left in between. Germline V gene sequence: CDR1 DFQATT, CDR2 SNEGSKA (reference sequence). The CDR3 sequence is CSASSDTQYF. The CDR3 coding sequence is TGCAGTGCTAGCAGTGATACGCAGTATTTT.

V usage is TRBV6-1 and J usage is TRBJ1-5, with a possible D match to TRBD1 (5 bases). This CDR3 contains 13 residues. V lost 10 bases to trimming and J lost 7 bases, with 17 bases between them. Germline V lookup: CDR1 MNHNS, CDR2 SASEGT. The CDR3 spells CATLEGFGQPQHF. CDR3 in DNA: TGTGCCACCCTAGAGGGGTTCGGACAGCCCCAGCATTTT.

The J gene is TRBJ1-4, the V gene TRBV30; no clear D. V shed 7 bases and J shed 1 base, with 7 bases lying between them. This CDR3 spans 12 amino acids. Germline CDR1 reads GTSNPN; CDR2 reads SVGIG (reference sequence). The CDR3 DNA sequence: TGTGCCTTGGACGGAACTAATGAAAAACTGTTTTTT. Encoded protein: CALDGTNEKLFF.

The CDR3 DNA follows: TGTGCCAGCAGCCCCAGCGTGTCGCAGCCCCAGCATTTT. It translates to CASSPSVSQPQHF. The J gene is TRBJ1-5, the V gene TRBV7-3, with D unclear. The CDR3 sequence is 13 residues long. CDR1 and CDR2 (germline): SGHTA, FQGTGA. V lost 5 bases and J lost 7, with 12 bases in between.

The rearrangement joins TRBV4-2 to TRBJ2-5, with D possibly being TRBD1 or TRBD2 (6 bases each). The ends were cut back, 2 bases at V and 1 base at J, with 17 bases in the middle. Germline V gene data show CDR1 as LGHNA and CDR2 as YNFKEQ. The CDR3 covers 17 residues. The CDR3 bases are TGTGCCAGCAGCCAATACGGAGGGGGGATGGGCCAAGAGACCCAGTACTTC. Translated: CASSQYGGGMGQETQYF.

V gene TRBV28 combines with J gene TRBJ2-7, with 7 bases lining up with TRBD2. The V segment lost 7 bases and the J segment 11 bases; nucleotides outside the gene matches: 14. Looked up from germline, CDR1 is MDHEN and CDR2 is SYDVKM. There are 13 residues in the CDR3. The CDR3 protein is CASTSGLGGKKYF. The CDR3 bases are TGTGCCAGCACTTCCGGACTAGGAGGGAAGAAGTACTTC.

This clone was counted between two and nine times. Other nucleotide sequences in the sample specify the same CDR3. This chain uses TRBV30 with TRBJ1-1; D uncertain. The length of the CDR3 is 11 residues. The germline V gene has CDR1 GTSNPN and CDR2 SVGIG (reference sequence). V was trimmed by 0 bases and J by 6 bases, leaving 5 bases between them. CDR3 amino acids: CAWSVLSEAFF. For the CDR3, the DNA is TGTGCCTGGAGTGTACTTTCTGAAGCTTTCTTT.

The chain couples TRBV5-1 to TRBJ1-2, with D possibly being TRBD1 (6 bases). Germline assignment: CDR1 SGHRS and CDR2 YFSETQ. The CDR3 is made up of 17 amino acids. Trimming stripped 5 bases from V and 0 bases from J, with 20 bases between. This chain's CDR3 is CASRTGATALANYGYTF. DNA of the CDR3: TGCGCCAGCAGAACGGGGGCGACAGCCTTAGCTAACTATGGCTACACCTTC.

The rearrangement joins TRBV18 to TRBJ1-2; D remains ambiguous. Trimming stripped 2 bases from V and 0 bases from J, with 13 bases between. Germline V CDR1 and CDR2: KGHSH, LQKENI. The CDR3 contains 16 residues. The CDR3 DNA follows: TGTGCCAGCTCACCATTAGGAGACACGGCTAACTATGGCTACACCTTC. It yields the protein CASSPLGDTANYGYTF.

The CDR3 sequence: CASSGTGTVNTEAFF. The CDR3 DNA reads as TGCGCCAGCAGCGGAACCGGGACAGTGAACACTGAAGCTTTCTTT. J is TRBJ1-1 and V is TRBV5-1, with 7 bases lining up with TRBD1. This CDR3 spans 15 amino acids. Germline V lookup: CDR1 SGHRS, CDR2 YFSETQ. V was pared by 4 bases and J by 0 bases, with 6 bases of the junction left unmatched. The variable domain in full, with the rest retrieved from reference TRBV5-1 and TRBJ1-1, is KAGVTQTPRYLIKTRGQQVTLSCSPISGHRSVSWYQQTPGQGLQFLFEYFSETQRNKGNFPGRFSGRQFSNSRSEMNVSTLELGDSALYLCASSGTGTVNTEAFFGQGTRLTVV.

With respect to this clone: One junction end disagrees with the germline gene, perhaps due to a read error. The V gene is TRBV20-1, the J gene TRBJ2-4; 8 bases line up with TRBD1. The germline gives CDR1 DFQATT, CDR2 SNEGSKA (reference sequence). The CDR3 consists of 11 residues. The CDR3 sequence: CSAPRQGNALF. CDR3 in DNA: TGCAGTGCTCCTCGACAGGGGAACGCTCTTTTC.

The chain couples TRBV27 to TRBJ1-2; TRBD1 matches 8 bases. The trim removed 0 bases at V and 4 bases at J, leaving 4 bases unmatched. Germline V CDR1 and CDR2: MNHEY, SMNVEV (reference sequence). The CDR3 is 15 residues long. This CDR3 is CASSLSGRGLYGYTF. The CDR3 DNA reads as TGTGCCAGCAGTTTATCGGGCAGGGGGCTCTATGGCTACACCTTC.

The chain joins TRBV10-3 to TRBJ1-5; D possibly corresponds to TRBD1 (5 bases). V lost 6 bases and J lost 5, with 14 bases in between. CDR1 and CDR2 from the germline V gene are ENHRY and SYGVKD. This CDR3 is built from 14 residues. This CDR3 is CAISLDRDDQPQHF. Here the CDR3 DNA reads TGTGCCATCAGCCTTGACCGGGACGATCAGCCCCAGCATTTT.